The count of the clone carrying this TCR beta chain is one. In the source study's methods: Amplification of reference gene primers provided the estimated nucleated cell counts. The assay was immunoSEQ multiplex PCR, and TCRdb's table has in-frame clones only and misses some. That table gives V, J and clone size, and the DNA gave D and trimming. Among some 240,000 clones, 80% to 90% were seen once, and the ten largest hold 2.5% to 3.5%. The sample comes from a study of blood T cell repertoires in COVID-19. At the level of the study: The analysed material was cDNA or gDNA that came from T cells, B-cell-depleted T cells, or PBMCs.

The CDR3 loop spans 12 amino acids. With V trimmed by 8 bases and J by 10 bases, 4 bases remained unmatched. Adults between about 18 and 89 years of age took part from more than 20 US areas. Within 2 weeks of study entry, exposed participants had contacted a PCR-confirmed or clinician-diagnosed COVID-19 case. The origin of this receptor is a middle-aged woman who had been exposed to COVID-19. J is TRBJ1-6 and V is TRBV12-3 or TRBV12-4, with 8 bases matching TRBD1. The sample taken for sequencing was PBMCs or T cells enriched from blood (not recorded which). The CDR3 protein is CASADRDSPLHF. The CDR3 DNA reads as TGTGCCAGCGCGGACAGGGACTCACCCCTCCACTTT.